This T cell receptor beta chain was recorded in a study of blood T cell repertoires in COVID-19. V gave up 2 bases and J gave up 5 bases; unmatched junction bases: 10. In germline, CDR1 is SGHRS, CDR2 YFSETQ. This CDR3 region has 18 residues. Original processing methods: Amplified reference gene primers provided the basis for estimating nucleated cell counts. TCRdb keeps only in-frame clones here, not all; method: immunoSEQ multiplex PCR. D and trimming were read from the DNA, whereas the V and J calls and clone size are those reported in that table. The sample holds around 300,000 clones, about 85% seen once.

Sample: peripheral blood. The chain links TRBV5-1 to TRBJ2-1; the match to TRBD2 covers 13 bases. The clonotype originates from a human donor in a cohort sampled during active COVID-19. DNA for the CDR3: TGCGCCAGCAGCTTAAGGACTAGCGGGAGACTGGGCGACAATGAGCAGTTCTTC. It translates to CASSLRTSGRLGDNEQFF.